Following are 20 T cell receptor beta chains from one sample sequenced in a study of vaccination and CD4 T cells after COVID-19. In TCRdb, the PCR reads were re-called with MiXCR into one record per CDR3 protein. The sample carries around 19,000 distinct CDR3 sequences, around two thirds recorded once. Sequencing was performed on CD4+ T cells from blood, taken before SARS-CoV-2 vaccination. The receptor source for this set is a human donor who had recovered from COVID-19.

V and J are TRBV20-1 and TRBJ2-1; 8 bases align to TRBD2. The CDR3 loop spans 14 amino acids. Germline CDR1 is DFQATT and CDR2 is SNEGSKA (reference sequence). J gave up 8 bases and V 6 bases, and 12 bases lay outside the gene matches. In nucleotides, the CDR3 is TGCAGTGCCTGCTGTCGGGAGGGACGGGATGAGCAGTTCTTC. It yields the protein CSACCREGRDEQFF.

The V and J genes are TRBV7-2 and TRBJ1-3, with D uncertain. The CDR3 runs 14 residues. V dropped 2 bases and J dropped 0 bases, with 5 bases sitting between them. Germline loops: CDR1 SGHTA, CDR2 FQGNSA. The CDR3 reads CASSLFSSGNTIYF. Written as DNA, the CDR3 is TGTGCCAGCAGCTTATTCAGCTCTGGAAACACCATATATTTT.

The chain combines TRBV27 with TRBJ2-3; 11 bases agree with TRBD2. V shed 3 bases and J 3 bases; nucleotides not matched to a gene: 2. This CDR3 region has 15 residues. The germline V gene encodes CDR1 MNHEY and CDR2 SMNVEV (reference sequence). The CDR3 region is CASSFLAGGTDTQYF. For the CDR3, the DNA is TGTGCCAGCAGTTTTCTAGCGGGGGGAACAGATACGCAGTATTTT.

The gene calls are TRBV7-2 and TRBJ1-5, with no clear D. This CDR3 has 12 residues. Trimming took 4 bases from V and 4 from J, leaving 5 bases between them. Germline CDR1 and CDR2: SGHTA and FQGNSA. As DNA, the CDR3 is TGTGCCAGCAGCTCGGTTAATCAGCCCCAGCATTTT. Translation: CASSSVNQPQHF.

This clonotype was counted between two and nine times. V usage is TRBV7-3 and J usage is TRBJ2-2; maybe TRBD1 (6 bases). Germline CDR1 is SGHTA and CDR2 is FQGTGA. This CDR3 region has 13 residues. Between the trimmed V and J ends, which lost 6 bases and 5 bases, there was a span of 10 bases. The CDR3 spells CASSRGGTGELFF. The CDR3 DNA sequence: TGTGCCAGCAGTCGAGGGGGAACCGGGGAGCTGTTTTTT.

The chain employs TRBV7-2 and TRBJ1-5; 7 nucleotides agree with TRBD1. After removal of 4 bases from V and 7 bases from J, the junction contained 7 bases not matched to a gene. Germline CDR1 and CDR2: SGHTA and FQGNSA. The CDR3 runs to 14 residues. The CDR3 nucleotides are TGTGCCAGCAGCTCGACAGGGTCTAGACAGCCCCAGCATTTT. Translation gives CASSSTGSRQPQHF. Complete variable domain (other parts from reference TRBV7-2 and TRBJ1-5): GAGVSQSPSNKVTEKGKDVELRCDPISGHTALYWYRQSLGQGLEFLIYFQGNSAPDKSGLPSDRFSAERTGGSVSTLTIQRTQQEDSAVYLCASSSTGSRQPQHFGDGTRLSIL.

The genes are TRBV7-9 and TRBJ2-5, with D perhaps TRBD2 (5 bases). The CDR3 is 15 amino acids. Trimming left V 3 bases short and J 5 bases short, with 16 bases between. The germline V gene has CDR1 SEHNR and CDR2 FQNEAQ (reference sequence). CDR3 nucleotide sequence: TGTGCCAGCAGCTTTGCGGGTCCCCCTGAGGAGACCCAGTACTTC. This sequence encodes CASSFAGPPEETQYF. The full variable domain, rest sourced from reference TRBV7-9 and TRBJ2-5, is DTGVSQNPRHKITKRGQNVTFRCDPISEHNRLYWYRQTLGQGPEFLTYFQNEAQLEKSRLLSDRFSAERPKGSFSTLEIQRTEQGDSAMYLCASSFAGPPEETQYFGPGTRLLVL.

The CDR3 DNA reads as TGTGCCAGCAGTCAAGACCCGGACAGCCGACGGGAGACCCAGTACTTC. Translating it yields CASSQDPDSRRETQYF. V gene TRBV27 combines with J gene TRBJ2-5, with a possible D match to TRBD1 (6 bases). CDR3 length: 16 residues. Germline lookup yields CDR1 MNHEY and CDR2 SMNVEV (reference sequence). Trimming stripped 5 bases from V and 5 bases from J, with 21 bases between.

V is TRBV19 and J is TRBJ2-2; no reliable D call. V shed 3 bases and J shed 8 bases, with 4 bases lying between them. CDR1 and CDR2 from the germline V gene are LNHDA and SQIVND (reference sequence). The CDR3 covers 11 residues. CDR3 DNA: TGTGCCAGTAGTATGGTTGGGGAGCTGTTTTTT. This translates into CASSMVGELFF. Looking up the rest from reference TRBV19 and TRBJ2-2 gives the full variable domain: DGGITQSPKYLFRKEGQNVTLSCEQNLNHDAMYWYRQDPGQGLRLIYYSQIVNDFQKGDIAEGYSVSREKKESFPLTVTSAQKNPTAFYLCASSMVGELFFGEGSRLTVL.

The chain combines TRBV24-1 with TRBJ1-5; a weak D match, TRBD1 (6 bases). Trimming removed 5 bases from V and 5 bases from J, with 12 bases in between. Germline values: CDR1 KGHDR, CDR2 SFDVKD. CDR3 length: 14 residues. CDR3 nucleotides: TGTGCCACCAGTGCCCAGGGGTTGGATCAGCCCCAGCATTTT. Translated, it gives CATSAQGLDQPQHF.

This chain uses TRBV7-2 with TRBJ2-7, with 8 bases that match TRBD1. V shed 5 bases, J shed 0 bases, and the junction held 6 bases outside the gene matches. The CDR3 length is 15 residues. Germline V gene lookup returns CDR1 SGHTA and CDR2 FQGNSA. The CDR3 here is CASSATGDSSYEQYF. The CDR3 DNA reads TGTGCCAGCAGCGCGACAGGGGACAGCTCCTACGAGCAGTACTTC.

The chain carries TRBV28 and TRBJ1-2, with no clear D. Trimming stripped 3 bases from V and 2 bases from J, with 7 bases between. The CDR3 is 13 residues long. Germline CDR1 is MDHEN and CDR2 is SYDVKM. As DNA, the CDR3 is TGTGCCAGCAGTTTGAACGGGAACTATGGCTACACCTTC. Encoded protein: CASSLNGNYGYTF.

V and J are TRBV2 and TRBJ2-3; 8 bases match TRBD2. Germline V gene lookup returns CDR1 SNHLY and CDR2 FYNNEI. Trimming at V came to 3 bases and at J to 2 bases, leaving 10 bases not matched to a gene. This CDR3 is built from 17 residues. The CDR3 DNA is TGTGCCAGCAGTGAGGGATTAGGGCGGGAGGTCACAGATACGCAGTATTTT. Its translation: CASSEGLGREVTDTQYF.

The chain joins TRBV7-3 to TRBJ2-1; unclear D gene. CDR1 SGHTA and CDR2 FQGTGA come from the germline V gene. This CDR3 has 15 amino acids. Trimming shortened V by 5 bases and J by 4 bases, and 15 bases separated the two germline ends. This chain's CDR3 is CASSPSPRKYNEQFF. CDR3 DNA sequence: TGTGCCAGCAGCCCATCGCCCCGAAAATACAATGAGCAGTTCTTC.

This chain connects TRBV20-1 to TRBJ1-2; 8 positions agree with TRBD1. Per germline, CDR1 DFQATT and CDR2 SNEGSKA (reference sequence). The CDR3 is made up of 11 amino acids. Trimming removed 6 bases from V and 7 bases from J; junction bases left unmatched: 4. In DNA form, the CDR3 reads TGCAGTGCAGGACAGGGCCGTGGCTACACCTTC. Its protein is CSAGQGRGYTF.

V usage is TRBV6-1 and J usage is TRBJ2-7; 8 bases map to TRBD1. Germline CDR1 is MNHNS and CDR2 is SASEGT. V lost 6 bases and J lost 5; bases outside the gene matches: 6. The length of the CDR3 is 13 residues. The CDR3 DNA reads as TGTGCCAGCAGGGACAGGGAATACGACGAGCAGTACTTC. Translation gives CASRDREYDEQYF.

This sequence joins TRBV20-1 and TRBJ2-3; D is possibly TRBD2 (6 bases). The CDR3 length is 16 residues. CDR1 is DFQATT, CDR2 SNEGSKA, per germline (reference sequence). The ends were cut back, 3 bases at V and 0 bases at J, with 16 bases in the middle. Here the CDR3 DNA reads TGCAGTGCTAGCCTGCGGGGTAGCGAAAGCACAGATACGCAGTATTTT. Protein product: CSASLRGSESTDTQYF.

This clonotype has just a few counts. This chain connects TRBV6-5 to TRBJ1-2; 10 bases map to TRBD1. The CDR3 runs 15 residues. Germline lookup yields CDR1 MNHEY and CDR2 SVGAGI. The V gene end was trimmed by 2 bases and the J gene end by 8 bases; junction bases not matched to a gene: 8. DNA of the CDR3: TGTGCCAGCAGTTACATTGACAGGGGGCGAGGGGGCTACACCTTC. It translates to CASSYIDRGRGGYTF.

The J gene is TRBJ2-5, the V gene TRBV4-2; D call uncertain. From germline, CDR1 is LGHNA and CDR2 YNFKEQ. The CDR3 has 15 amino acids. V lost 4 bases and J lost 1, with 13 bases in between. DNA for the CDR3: TGTGCCAGCAGCCCGGGCGAGCAGAGCCAAGAGACCCAGTACTTC. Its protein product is CASSPGEQSQETQYF.

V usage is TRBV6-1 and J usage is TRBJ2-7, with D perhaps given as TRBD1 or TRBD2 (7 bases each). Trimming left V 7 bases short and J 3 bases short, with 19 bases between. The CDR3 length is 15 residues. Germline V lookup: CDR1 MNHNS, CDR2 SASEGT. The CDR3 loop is CASTPPQGGIYEQYF. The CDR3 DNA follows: TGTGCCAGCACCCCCCCGCAGGGGGGGATCTACGAGCAGTACTTC.